This T cell receptor beta chain was sequenced for a study of vaccination and CD4 T cells after COVID-19 (dated by TCRdb to between 2022 and 2023). General notes on the study: Every convalescent patient had a positive nasal swab PCR test for SARS-CoV-2, with mild disease in about 9 patients and severe disease in one. The convalescent cohort included six males and four females, with two Hispanic individuals, seven Caucasians, two Asians and one multiracial person. Each participant got two doses of either the Pfizer-BioNTech BNT162b2 vaccine (n=8) or the Moderna mRNA-1273 vaccine (n=2). Post-COVID blood samples from convalescent patients were collected a median of roughly 100 days after diagnosis, with a range of 35 to 161 days. Post-vaccine blood samples were collected a median of about 11 weeks after the second vaccine dose, ranging from about 13 to 241 days. For stimulating the cultures, overlapping spike peptide pools were used, derived from SARS-CoV-2 as well as from the common cold coronaviruses HCoV-NL63, HCoV-OC43 and HCoV-229E. Control cultures used a CEFX viral epitope pool as positive control, an HIV-1 Nef peptide pool as negative control, or no peptide. The spike-specific CD4+ TCR repertoire was compared before and after mRNA vaccination in 10 to 11 COVID-19 convalescent patients and several infection-naive healthy vaccine recipients.

This clonotype has a single count. No cognate antigen has been identified for it. No per-base quality is available; no much larger clone lies one base away. Single-read evidence is weak. The method behind the library was PCR. TCR sequencing of DNA from cultured CD4+ T cells used the Oncomine TCR Beta short-read assay at the Johns Hopkins FTIC core. Genomic DNA was extracted from the cultured CD4+ T cells with the QIAamp micro DNA kit. The Oncomine TCR Beta libraries from cultured CD4+ T cells were pooled using unique dual indexes and then sequenced on an Illumina iSeq 100. Concerning the study's data processing: Non-productive sequences were filtered out, and CDR3s that did not start with C, did not end with F or W, or were shorter than 7 amino acids were discarded. Antigen-specific clonotypes were identified using the MANAFEST web application through comparison of peptide-stimulated wells with reference and other culture wells. Positive clones required FDR below 0.05, an odds ratio above 5, and productive frequency above 0.1% in at least two of three replicate wells. Clonotypes that were significantly expanded in both SARS-CoV-2 spike wells and at least one common cold coronavirus spike condition were defined as cross-reactive. Similarity between CDR3 sequences was evaluated in R version 3.6.1 using Levenshtein distances (stringdist) and unrooted phylogenetic trees (ape). Using fastp at Q25 and MiXCR, TCRdb reprocessed the public reads and kept productive beta chains. For every CDR3 protein sequence, its rows merge into one entry that carries the most common genes and DNA. TCRdb assigned the V and J calls; the authors' analysis was not used. Recorded for this sample are 20,000 to 25,000 distinct CDR3 sequences; 35% to 45% of them occurred a single time. Jointly, the top ten make up approximately 4.5% of the sample.

Results and caveats for the whole study, not just this receptor: Among the post-vaccine SARS-CoV-2-reactive clones in convalescent patients, a median about 89% showed up only after vaccination, which suggests vaccine-specific priming. Only a relatively small number of convalescent patients were included in the study, and early timepoints following natural infection were not analyzed. Of the vaccine-specific clones found in convalescent patients, nearly all (304 of 307) were mono-reactive for SARS-CoV-2 spike instead of being cross-reactive with common cold coronaviruses. The median number of SARS-CoV-2-reactive clonotypes rose from under 25 after infection to roughly 38 after vaccination, but the change was not significant.

Between the V and J ends, shortened by 3 bases and 4 bases respectively, the junction contains 18 bases. The CDR3 sequence holds 16 residues, the cysteine and phenylalanine included. The entry retains the CDR3 DNA only, 48 bases that are in frame from base 1. The meaning of the sample's treatment or condition label: approximately 11-day PBMC culture with coronavirus spike peptide pools or control peptides (ViraFEST assay). The study used the ViraFEST assay, which expanded antigen-specific T cells with peptide pools and then identified expanded clonotypes by TCR sequencing. The positive SARS-CoV-2 PCR tests of the convalescent patients were dated from March to December 2020, before the Alpha, Beta and Delta variants emerged in the United States. Over 1.5 million PBMCs per well were cultured in IMDM with approximately 5.2% human AB serum and approximately 10 IU/ml IL-2, plus 10 ug/ml peptide pools. Half of the culture medium was replaced with fresh IL-2-containing medium on days 3 and 7. After 10 to 11 days of culture, CD4+ T cells were isolated by negative selection with the EasySep CD4+ T cell isolation kit. PBMCs were separated from whole blood using Ficoll-Paque Plus gradient centrifugation and then either used fresh or cryopreserved at -140C. Each culture condition was generally run in triplicate wells.

The material sequenced was CD4+ T cells from blood, cultured in vitro, taken before SARS-CoV-2 vaccination. The V and J segments used are TRBV12-3 or TRBV12-4 and TRBJ1-1, with TRBD1 as a weak D call on 5 bases. This receptor was identified in a human donor who had recovered from COVID-19. The DNA sequence follows: TGTGCCAGCAGTTTCCCCTTACAGGAGCTACGCACTGAAGCTTTCTTT. The translation is CASSFPLQELRTEAFF.